The 24 T cell receptor beta chains reported below all come from one sample, sequenced in a study of T cells of healthy individuals. Each CDR3 protein gets one entry after TCRdb re-called the 5' RACE reads with MiXCR. In the table there are some 69,000 distinct CDR3 sequences, about 16% of which are singletons. The origin of the receptors is a human donor in good health.

This clonotype was detected many times. V and J are TRBV12-3 or TRBV12-4 and TRBJ1-2; D possibly corresponds to TRBD1 (5 bases). Trimming took 4 bases from V and 7 from J, leaving 13 bases between them. The CDR3 has 13 residues. The CDR3 nucleotides read TGTGCCAGCAGTTCCAGGGTAGGGGTTGGCTACACCTTC. Protein product: CASSSRVGVGYTF.

This clonotype was seen ten or more times. V usage is TRBV9 and J usage is TRBJ2-5; D ambiguous. Germline V gives CDR1 SGDLS, CDR2 YYNGEE. Trimming took 4 bases from V and 4 from J, leaving 11 bases between them. The CDR3 is 13 amino acids. The CDR3 coding sequence is TGTGCCAGCAGCACCCGAGTGGGAGAGACCCAGTACTTC. Residues: CASSTRVGETQYF.

This clonotype was counted many times. The chain joins TRBV21-1 to TRBJ2-3. TRBV21-1 is reported as a pseudogene. The CDR3 length is 12 residues. As DNA, the CDR3 is TGTGCCAGCAGCAAAACTACAGATACGCAGTATTTT. As protein: CASSKTTDTQYF.

The chain's CDR3 is CASSSRQGVLNTEAFF. CDR3 in DNA: TGCGCCAGCAGCTCAAGACAGGGAGTGTTGAACACTGAAGCTTTCTTT. J is TRBJ1-1 and V is TRBV5-1; 7 bases agree with TRBD1. Germline V gene sequence: CDR1 SGHRS, CDR2 YFSETQ. J gave up 0 bases and V 3 bases, and 8 bases lay outside the gene matches. The CDR3 runs 16 residues.

The V call is TRBV2, the J call TRBJ1-5; D might be TRBD1 (5 bases). The CDR3 sequence is 16 residues long. Looked up from germline, CDR1 is SNHLY and CDR2 is FYNNEI. The V end lost 0 bases, the J end lost 3 bases, and 12 bases lay between the germline ends. DNA of the CDR3: TGTGCCAGCAGTGAAGCCGCAACAGGCTACAATCAGCCCCAGCATTTT. Its protein product is CASSEAATGYNQPQHF.

This clonotype has ten or more counts. The chain is built from TRBV20-1 and TRBJ2-3; 8 nucleotides match TRBD1. The CDR3 has 15 amino acids. With 2 bases clipped from V and 0 bases from J, the junction kept 4 bases outside the gene matches. The germline V gene encodes CDR1 DFQATT and CDR2 SNEGSKA (reference sequence). CDR3 in amino acids: CSARTQGASTDTQYF. DNA of the CDR3: TGCAGTGCTAGAACGCAGGGGGCTAGCACAGATACGCAGTATTTT.

This clonotype qualifies as medium-sized. This chain links TRBV6-5 with TRBJ2-5; D unclear. The CDR3 length is 11 residues. The germline V gene has CDR1 MNHEY and CDR2 SVGAGI. V was shortened by 5 bases and J by 2 bases, with 3 bases between the two germline ends. Here the CDR3 reads CASSKQETQYF. The CDR3 DNA follows: TGTGCCAGCAGTAAACAAGAGACCCAGTACTTC.

This chain links TRBV12-3 or TRBV12-4 with TRBJ1-1; D unclear. The CDR3 consists of 15 residues. The V end lost 2 bases, the J end lost 1 base, and 11 bases lay between the germline ends. CDR3 residues: CASSLQVVKNTEAFF. In nucleotides, the CDR3 is TGTGCCAGCAGTTTACAGGTCGTCAAGAACACTGAAGCTTTCTTT.

This clonotype appeared many times. The chain joins TRBV27 to TRBJ2-3, with 7 bases fitting TRBD1. The CDR3 is made up of 14 amino acids. Trimming at V came to 4 bases and at J to 1 base, leaving 2 bases not matched to a gene. CDR1 is MNHEY, CDR2 SMNVEV, per germline (reference sequence). The DNA of the CDR3 is TGTGCCAGCAGTTGGCAGGGGGGCACAGATACGCAGTATTTT. This translates into CASSWQGGTDTQYF.

This clonotype occurred many times. V usage is TRBV28 and J usage is TRBJ2-3; D not certain. The germline V gene encodes CDR1 MDHEN and CDR2 SYDVKM. V lost 1 base to trimming and J lost 3 bases, with 8 bases between them. This CDR3 is 14 amino acids long. CDR3 region: CASSLSVITDTQYF. The CDR3 DNA reads as TGTGCCAGCAGTTTATCTGTGATTACAGATACGCAGTATTTT.

This clonotype appeared a few times. V and J are TRBV10-3 and TRBJ1-6, with D uncertain. CDR3 length: 12 residues. Germline CDR1 and CDR2: ENHRY and SYGVKD. V was trimmed by 6 bases and J by 6 bases, leaving 6 bases between them. The CDR3 here is CAISEVNSPLHF. DNA for the CDR3: TGTGCCATCAGCGAGGTTAATTCACCCCTCCACTTT.

This clonotype was observed a few times. V gene TRBV19 combines with J gene TRBJ2-1; D is possibly TRBD2 (6 bases). The CDR3 has 15 residues. V gave up 3 bases and J gave up 5 bases, with 14 bases separating them. The germline gives CDR1 LNHDA, CDR2 SQIVND (reference sequence). The CDR3 DNA reads TGTGCCAGTAGTATTCTTGGTAGCGGCCACAATGAGCAGTTCTTC. Protein: CASSILGSGHNEQFF.

This clonotype was seen ten or more times. V gene TRBV7-2 combines with J gene TRBJ1-1; D might be TRBD1 (5 bases). Per germline, CDR1 SGHTA and CDR2 FQGNSA. Trimming took off 2 bases at V and 7 bases at J, with 11 bases between the two ends. The CDR3 is 13 residues long. CDR3 amino acids: CASSLMRGGEAFF. The CDR3 DNA reads as TGTGCCAGCAGCTTAATGAGGGGCGGTGAAGCTTTCTTT.

This clonotype was detected ten times or more. The V gene is TRBV7-6, the J gene TRBJ2-7; 7 nucleotides align to TRBD2. Trimming at V came to 1 base and at J to 1 base, leaving 4 bases not matched to a gene. CDR3 length: 15 amino acids. Germline values: CDR1 SGHVS, CDR2 FNYEAQ. CDR3 protein: CASSLEASGSYEQYF. The CDR3 coding sequence is TGTGCCAGCAGCTTAGAGGCTAGCGGTTCCTACGAGCAGTACTTC.

This clonotype was seen ten or more times. The chain joins TRBV28 to TRBJ2-3; a possible D gene is TRBD1 (6 bases). The CDR3 length is 13 residues. Looked up from germline, CDR1 is MDHEN and CDR2 is SYDVKM. V lost 6 bases, J lost 2 bases, and 9 bases lay in between. The CDR3 region is CASRDSNTDTQYF. CDR3 DNA sequence: TGTGCCAGCAGGGACAGCAACACAGATACGCAGTATTTT. Filled out from reference TRBV28 and TRBJ2-3, the complete variable domain reads DVKVTQSSRYLVKRTGEKVFLECVQDMDHENMFWYRQDPGLGLRLIYFSYDVKMKEKGDIPEGYSVSREKKERFSLILESASTNQTSMYLCASRDSNTDTQYFGPGTRLTVL.

This clonotype was seen only a few times. The V call is TRBV28, the J call TRBJ2-1; 7 positions match TRBD2. V lost 4 bases, J lost 1 base, and 10 bases stayed unmatched. Germline CDR1 reads MDHEN; CDR2 reads SYDVKM. This CDR3 comprises 17 residues. The CDR3 spells CASSWGGPSRSYNEQFF. The CDR3 bases are TGTGCCAGCAGTTGGGGGGGACCCTCCCGTTCCTACAATGAGCAGTTCTTC.

The DNA of the CDR3 is TGTGCCAGCAGCTTAGGCGTCACAGGCCCTGTCGGACAGTACTTC. Protein sequence: CASSLGVTGPVGQYF. This sequence joins TRBV13 and TRBJ2-7; a possible D gene is TRBD1 (5 bases). V gave up 0 bases and J gave up 10 bases, with 19 bases separating them. Germline CDR1 and CDR2: PRHDT and FYEKMQ (reference sequence). This CDR3 region has 15 residues.

This clonotype was detected ten times or more. V is TRBV6-2 or TRBV6-3 and J is TRBJ2-3; D not resolved. The V end was cut by 6 bases, the J end by 6 bases, with 7 bases between. Germline CDR1 and CDR2: MNHEY and SVGEGT. The CDR3 covers 11 residues. CDR3 residues: CASSLGDTQYF. The CDR3 DNA sequence: TGTGCCAGCAGCCTCGGGGATACGCAGTATTTT.

In this sample, this clonotype turned up a few times. The V and J genes are TRBV20-1 and TRBJ2-3; D is unclear. CDR3 length equals 14 residues. Germline CDR1 and CDR2: DFQATT and SNEGSKA (reference sequence). V was clipped by 5 bases and J by 1 base, with 13 bases between them. In DNA, the CDR3 is TGCAGTGCTGAAAAGAGTGGGGGCACAGATACGCAGTATTTT. Protein: CSAEKSGGTDTQYF.

V usage is TRBV28 and J usage is TRBJ2-4; TRBD1 matches at 11 bases. Germline trimming cut 6 bases from V and 9 bases from J; bases unmatched to any gene: 13. Germline V gives CDR1 MDHEN, CDR2 SYDVKM. The CDR3 is 16 residues long. DNA for the CDR3: TGTGCCAGCAGCCCAAGCGGACAGGGGGCGCGTAGCATTCAGTACTTC. Its protein is CASSPSGQGARSIQYF. Variable domain in full (rest from reference TRBV28 and TRBJ2-4): DVKVTQSSRYLVKRTGEKVFLECVQDMDHENMFWYRQDPGLGLRLIYFSYDVKMKEKGDIPEGYSVSREKKERFSLILESASTNQTSMYLCASSPSGQGARSIQYFGAGTRLSVL.

The chain couples TRBV19 to TRBJ2-1, with unresolved D. V was shortened by 7 bases and J by 0 bases, with 13 bases between the two germline ends. CDR1 LNHDA and CDR2 SQIVND come from the germline V gene (reference sequence). The CDR3 consists of 15 residues. The CDR3 sequence is CASKDSASSYNEQFF. The DNA of the CDR3 is TGTGCCAGTAAGGATTCTGCTAGCTCCTACAATGAGCAGTTCTTC.

This chain uses TRBV6-5 with TRBJ2-1; 9 bases are a match to TRBD1. V lost 5 bases to trimming and J lost 2 bases; unmatched junction nucleotides: 1. The CDR3 is made up of 14 amino acids. Per germline, CDR1 MNHEY and CDR2 SVGAGI. The CDR3 bases are TGTGCCAGCAGTACAGGGGGCCCCTACAATGAGCAGTTCTTC. This sequence encodes CASSTGGPYNEQFF.

This clonotype was recorded a few times. This chain connects TRBV7-9 to TRBJ1-2; 8 positions match TRBD1. This CDR3 contains 16 residues. Losses at the gene ends were 6 bases for V and 3 bases for J; bases not matched to a gene: 12. Germline-derived CDR1 and CDR2 are SEHNR and FQNEAQ (reference sequence). CDR3 residues: CASSSTDRAPDYGYTF. CDR3 nucleotides: TGTGCCAGCAGTTCTACGGACAGGGCGCCCGACTATGGCTACACCTTC.

This clonotype appeared a few times. Written as DNA, the CDR3 is TGTGCCAGCAGTTTAGAACAATCCTACAATGAGCAGTTCTTC. Protein: CASSLEQSYNEQFF. J is TRBJ2-1 and V is TRBV12-3 or TRBV12-4; D not resolved. V was shortened by 1 base and J by 1 base, with 5 bases between the two germline ends. The CDR3 consists of 14 residues.